The present T cell receptor beta chain was sequenced within a study of post-analysis software for immune sequencing data. Study background: The patients showed relapsing-remitting, secondary progressive and progressive-relapsing multiple sclerosis courses.

Tagging with unique molecular identifiers was a feature of the TCR beta cDNA libraries. MiXCR, applied by TCRdb to the PCR reads, yields one record per CDR3 protein. The sample consists of about 540,000 distinct CDR3 sequences, approximately 34% of them appearing once. Broader study findings: When patients were compared with controls, about five TRBV segments were more frequent, TRBV5-6, TRBV5-1 and TRBV20-1 among them. There was significantly lower normalized Chao1 diversity in multiple sclerosis patients than in controls. Strong same-batch co-clustering of samples appeared with F measure clustering.

About this clonotype itself: No antigen is known for it. Compared with germline, one end of the junction differs, possibly owing to a read error.

The CDR3 is made up of 16 amino acids. Germline CDR1 and CDR2: SGHRS and YFSETQ. This rearrangement joins TRBV5-1 to TRBJ2-3; D possibly corresponds to TRBD1 (5 bases). The sequence came from a girl aged 2 to 17 with multiple sclerosis. Sample: blood. CDR3 nucleotides: TGCGCCAGCAGCTCGGTCAGGGTGGATGGCACAGATATGCAGTATTTT. It yields the protein CASSSVRVDGTDMQYF.